The 18 T cell receptor beta chains listed next were all sequenced from one sample in a study of shared clonotypes between healthy human individuals. Repertoires were generated with immunoSEQ multiplex PCR, while TCRdb's copy carries only in-frame clones and drops some. The sample yields over a million clones, roughly 74% seen once. Sequenced sample: memory CD4+ T cells from PBMCs. Subset defined: CD45RA-negative fraction. Receptors originate from a man between 18 and 29 years old in good health. Some clones in this sample may be carry-over from other donors' samples.

This chain links TRBV21-1 with TRBJ1-2; TRBD1, as called in the table, went unchecked against the DNA. TRBV21-1 is an annotated pseudogene. CDR3 length: 16 residues. The CDR3 loop is CASSRDRPQANYGYTF. The CDR3 DNA sequence: TGTGCCAGCAGCAGGGACAGGCCCCAAGCTAACTATGGCTACACCTTC.

Points on this clone: Other DNA sequences in this specimen translate into the identical CDR3. V usage is TRBV10-3 and J usage is TRBJ2-3; 11 nucleotides match TRBD2. Losses at the gene ends were 4 bases for V and 2 bases for J; bases not matched to a gene: 2. This CDR3 comprises 15 residues. Germline V gene sequence: CDR1 ENHRY, CDR2 SYGVKD. DNA for the CDR3: TGTGCCATCAGTGGGACTAGCGGGTCCACAGATACGCAGTATTTT. Translated, it gives CAISGTSGSTDTQYF.

CDR3 sequence: CASSTTGSQPQHF. Here the CDR3 DNA reads TGTGCCAGTAGTACGACAGGGAGTCAGCCCCAGCATTTT. The V and J genes are TRBV19 and TRBJ1-5; 7 nucleotides align to TRBD1. Looked up from germline, CDR1 is LNHDA and CDR2 is SQIVND (reference sequence). V dropped 4 bases and J dropped 6; count of bases not matched to a gene: 3. This CDR3 has 13 residues.

This clone was counted a single time. The chain employs TRBV27 and TRBJ2-5, with 12 positions matching TRBD2. CDR1 is MNHEY and CDR2 is SMNVEV in the germline V gene (reference sequence). J gave up 4 bases and V 6 bases, and 9 bases lay outside the gene matches. The CDR3 length is 16 residues. CDR3 bases: TGTGCCAGCAGCCTCTGGGCTAGCGGGAGGGGAGAGACCCAGTACTTC. This translates into CASSLWASGRGETQYF.

This sequence joins TRBV9 and TRBJ2-7; 8 bases are shared with TRBD2. CDR3 length: 14 residues. Trimming took 3 bases from V and 6 from J; bases not matched to a gene: 8. CDR1 is SGDLS, CDR2 YYNGEE, per germline. The CDR3, as DNA: TGTGCCAGCAGCGCGAGCGGGAGTTTTTCCGAGCAGTACTTC. Protein: CASSASGSFSEQYF.

This clone was detected only a few times. One end of the junction does not line up with germline, which may come from a read error. This rearrangement joins TRBV9 to TRBJ2-1, with TRBD1 as a possible D gene (5 bases). The germline V gene has CDR1 SGDLS and CDR2 YYNGEE. The CDR3 is 13 residues long. The CDR3 loop reads CASSVAPDTPTIF. The CDR3 DNA sequence: TGTGCCAGCAGCGTCGCTCCGGACACTCCGACGATCTTC.

The chain employs TRBV7-8 and TRBJ1-2, with 9 nucleotides matching TRBD1. Germline values: CDR1 SGHVS, CDR2 FQNEAQ. J gave up 5 bases and V 5 bases, and 6 bases lay outside the gene matches. This CDR3 spans 14 amino acids. The CDR3 region is CASSPTGGWYGYTF. CDR3 in DNA: TGTGCCAGCAGCCCCACAGGGGGCTGGTATGGCTACACCTTC.

This clone was seen a single time. The chain combines TRBV4-1 with TRBJ2-1; 9 bases line up with TRBD2. Germline-derived CDR1 and CDR2 are MGHRA and YSYEKL. The CDR3 runs to 14 residues. V shed 3 bases and J 6 bases; nucleotides not matched to a gene: 3. The CDR3 DNA is TGCGCCAGCAGCCAGGCGGGAGGGCCCAATGAGCAGTTCTTC. This encodes CASSQAGGPNEQFF.

This clone was picked up a small number of times. This chain connects TRBV5-1 to TRBJ1-4, with D uncertain. CDR1 SGHRS and CDR2 YFSETQ come from the germline V gene. Deletions cut 5 bases from V and 4 bases from J, with 12 bases between. This CDR3 spans 14 amino acids. For the CDR3, the DNA is TGCGCCAGCAGAGGCATCAGGCTTAATGAAAAACTGTTTTTT. Protein: CASRGIRLNEKLFF.

The rearrangement uses TRBV10-2 and TRBJ2-3; 10 bases line up with TRBD2. The germline V gene encodes CDR1 WSHSY and CDR2 SAAADI. V lost 6 bases and J lost 10; bases outside the gene matches: 10. This CDR3 is built from 14 residues. The CDR3: CASSSSGRTRAQYF. CDR3 DNA: TGCGCCAGCAGCAGTAGCGGGAGGACTAGGGCGCAGTATTTT.

The chain carries TRBV7-2 and TRBJ2-3; 8 nucleotides match TRBD2. The CDR3 loop spans 16 amino acids. V lost 5 bases, J lost 5 bases, and 12 bases stayed unmatched. Germline V gene data show CDR1 as SGHTA and CDR2 as FQGNSA. The CDR3 DNA sequence: TGTGCCAGCAGCCGGGCCTCTAGCGGGTCTAAAGATACGCAGTATTTT. It yields the protein CASSRASSGSKDTQYF.

J is TRBJ2-3 and V is TRBV5-1, with 8 bases aligning to TRBD2. Germline V gene lookup returns CDR1 SGHRS and CDR2 YFSETQ. The CDR3 contains 15 residues. Trimming cost V 4 bases and J 5 bases; bases outside gene matches: 9. The CDR3 sequence: CASSTGGSGEDTQYF. CDR3 coding DNA: TGCGCCAGCAGCACGGGTGGTAGCGGGGAAGATACGCAGTATTTT. The variable domain in full, with the rest retrieved from reference TRBV5-1 and TRBJ2-3, is KAGVTQTPRYLIKTRGQQVTLSCSPISGHRSVSWYQQTPGQGLQFLFEYFSETQRNKGNFPGRFSGRQFSNSRSEMNVSTLELGDSALYLCASSTGGSGEDTQYFGPGTRLTVL.

The chain is built from TRBV2 and TRBJ1-5; TRBD1 matches 8 bases. The CDR3 runs to 15 residues. J gave up 2 bases and V 4 bases, and 4 bases lay outside the gene matches. Germline V gene lookup returns CDR1 SNHLY and CDR2 FYNNEI. The CDR3, as DNA: TGTGCCAGCAGTGTGGAGACAGGGGGCAATCAGCCCCAGCATTTT. It codes for CASSVETGGNQPQHF.

The genes are TRBV28 and TRBJ2-7; D is uncertain. Germline V gene data show CDR1 as MDHEN and CDR2 as SYDVKM. Deletions cut 8 bases from V and 1 base from J, with 12 bases between. The CDR3 is 13 amino acids. CDR3 nucleotides: TGTGCCAGCGTAAACAGCGCGTCCTACGAGCAGTACTTC. It translates to CASVNSASYEQYF.

This clone was picked up many times. The chain carries TRBV7-9 and TRBJ2-5, with D possibly being TRBD2 (5 bases). Per germline, CDR1 SEHNR and CDR2 FQNEAQ (reference sequence). Trimming took 6 bases from V and 4 from J, leaving 12 bases between them. CDR3 size: 13 residues. The CDR3 nucleotides are TGTGCCAGCAGACCTCTGGCGGGAGAGACCCAGTACTTC. Amino acids: CASRPLAGETQYF.

The chain is built from TRBV9 and TRBJ1-2; the D gene is possibly TRBD1 (5 bases). Trimming stripped 4 bases from V and 6 bases from J, with 28 bases between. This CDR3 has 18 residues. From germline, CDR1 is SGDLS and CDR2 YYNGEE. CDR3 loop: CASSPSKVWGADLHGYTF. In nucleotides, the CDR3 is TGTGCCAGCAGCCCATCCAAAGTTTGGGGCGCTGATTTGCATGGCTACACCTTC.

The chain employs TRBV28 and TRBJ2-5; TRBD2 matches 7 bases. CDR1 and CDR2 from the germline V gene are MDHEN and SYDVKM. Losses at the gene ends were 2 bases for V and 2 bases for J; bases not matched to a gene: 8. The CDR3 length is 16 residues. The CDR3, as DNA: TGTGCCAGCAGTTTAAGGGAGGGGAGCATACAAGAGACCCAGTACTTC. It translates to CASSLREGSIQETQYF.

This chain links TRBV7-3 with TRBJ2-3; D is unresolved. Germline V gene lookup returns CDR1 SGHTA and CDR2 FQGTGA. The CDR3 loop spans 13 amino acids. Trimming stripped 5 bases from V and 1 base from J, with 7 bases between. CDR3 sequence (DNA): TGTGCCAGCAGCACCTCCCGCACAGATACGCAGTATTTT. It encodes CASSTSRTDTQYF.